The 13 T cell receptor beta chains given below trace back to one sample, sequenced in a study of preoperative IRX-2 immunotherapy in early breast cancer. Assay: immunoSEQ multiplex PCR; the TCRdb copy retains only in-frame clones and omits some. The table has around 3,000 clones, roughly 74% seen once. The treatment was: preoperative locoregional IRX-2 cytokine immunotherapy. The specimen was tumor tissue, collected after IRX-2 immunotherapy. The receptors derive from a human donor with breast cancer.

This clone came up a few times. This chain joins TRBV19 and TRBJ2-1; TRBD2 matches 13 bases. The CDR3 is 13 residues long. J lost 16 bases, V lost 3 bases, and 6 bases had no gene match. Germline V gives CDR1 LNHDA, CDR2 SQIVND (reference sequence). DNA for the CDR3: TGTGCCAGTAGTATTTCAGGACTAGCGGGAGTTTTCTTC. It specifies CASSISGLAGVFF. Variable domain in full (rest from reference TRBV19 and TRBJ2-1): DGGITQSPKYLFRKEGQNVTLSCEQNLNHDAMYWYRQDPGQGLRLIYYSQIVNDFQKGDIAEGYSVSREKKESFPLTVTSAQKNPTAFYLCASSISGLAGVFFGPGTRLTVL.

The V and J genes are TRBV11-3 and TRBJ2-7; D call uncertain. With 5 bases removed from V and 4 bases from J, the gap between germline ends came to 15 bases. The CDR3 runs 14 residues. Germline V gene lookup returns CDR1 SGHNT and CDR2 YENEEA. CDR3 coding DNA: TGTGCCAGCAGCCGACCCACCCTCAATTACGAGCAGTACTTC. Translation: CASSRPTLNYEQYF.

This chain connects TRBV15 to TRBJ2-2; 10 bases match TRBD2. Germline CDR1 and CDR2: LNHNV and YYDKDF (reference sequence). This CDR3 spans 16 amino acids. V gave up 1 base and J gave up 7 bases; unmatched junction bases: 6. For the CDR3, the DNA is TGTGCCACCAGCAGAGGTGGGACTAGCGATTTCGGGGAGCTGTTTTTT. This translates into CATSRGGTSDFGELFF. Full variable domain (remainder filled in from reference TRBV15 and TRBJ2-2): DAMVIQNPRYQVTQFGKPVTLSCSQTLNHNVMYWYQQKSSQAPKLLFHYYDKDFNNEADTPDNFQSRRPNTSFCFLDIRSPGLGDTAMYLCATSRGGTSDFGELFFGEGSRLTVL.

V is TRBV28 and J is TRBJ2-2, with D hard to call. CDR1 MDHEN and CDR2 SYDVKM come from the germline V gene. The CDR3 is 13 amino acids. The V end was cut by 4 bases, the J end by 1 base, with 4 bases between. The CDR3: CASSSLNTGELFF. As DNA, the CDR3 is TGTGCCAGCAGTTCATTGAACACCGGGGAGCTGTTTTTT.

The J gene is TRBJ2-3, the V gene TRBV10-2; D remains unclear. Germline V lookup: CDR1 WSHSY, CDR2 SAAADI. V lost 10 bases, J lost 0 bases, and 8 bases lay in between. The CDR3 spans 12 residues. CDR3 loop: CAIGPSTDTQYF. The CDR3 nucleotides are TGCGCCATCGGACCCAGCACAGATACGCAGTATTTT.

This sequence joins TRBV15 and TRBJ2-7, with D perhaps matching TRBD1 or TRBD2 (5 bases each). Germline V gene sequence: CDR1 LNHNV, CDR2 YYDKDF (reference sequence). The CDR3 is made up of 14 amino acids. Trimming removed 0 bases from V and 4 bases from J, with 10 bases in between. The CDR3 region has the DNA TGTGCCACCAGCAGAGATGTGGGGGAGTACGAGCAGTACTTC. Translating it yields CATSRDVGEYEQYF.

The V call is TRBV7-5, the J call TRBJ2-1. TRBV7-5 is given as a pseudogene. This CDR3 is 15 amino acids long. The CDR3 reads CASSSQRTYKNEQFF. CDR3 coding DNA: TGTGCCAGCAGCTCCCAGAGAACCTATAAAAATGAGCAGTTCTTC.

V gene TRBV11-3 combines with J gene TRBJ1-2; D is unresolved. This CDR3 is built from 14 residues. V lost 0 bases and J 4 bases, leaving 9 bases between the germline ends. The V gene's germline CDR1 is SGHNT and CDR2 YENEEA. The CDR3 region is CASSLDVRVYGYTF. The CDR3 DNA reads TGTGCCAGCAGCTTAGACGTACGCGTCTATGGCTACACCTTC.

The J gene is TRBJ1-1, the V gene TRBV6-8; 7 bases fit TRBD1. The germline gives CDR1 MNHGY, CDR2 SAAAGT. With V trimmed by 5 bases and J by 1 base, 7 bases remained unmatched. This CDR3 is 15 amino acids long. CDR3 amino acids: CASSRRQGGNTEAFF. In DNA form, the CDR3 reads TGTGCCAGCAGTCGGAGACAGGGAGGGAACACTGAAGCTTTCTTT.

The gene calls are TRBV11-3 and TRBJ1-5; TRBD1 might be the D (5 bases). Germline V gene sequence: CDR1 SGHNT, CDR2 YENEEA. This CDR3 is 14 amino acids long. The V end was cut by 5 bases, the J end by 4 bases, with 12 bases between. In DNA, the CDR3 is TGTGCCAGCAGCCCTTGGGACTATAATCAGCCCCAGCATTTT. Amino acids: CASSPWDYNQPQHF.

The CDR3 protein is CASSLSLGLQYF. The CDR3 nucleotides read TGTGCCAGCAGCCTTTCCTTAGGCCTGCAGTACTTC. The chain links TRBV14 to TRBJ2-7; D call uncertain. CDR1 SGHDN and CDR2 FVKESK come from the germline V gene. This CDR3 region has 12 residues. V was clipped by 4 bases and J by 9 bases, with 13 bases between them.

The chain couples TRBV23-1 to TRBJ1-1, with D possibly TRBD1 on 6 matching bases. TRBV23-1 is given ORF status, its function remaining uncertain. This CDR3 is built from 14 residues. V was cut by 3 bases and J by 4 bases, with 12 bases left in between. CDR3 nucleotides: TGCGCCAGCAGTCACGGGGGCTGGGGCACTGAAGCTTTCTTT. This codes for CASSHGGWGTEAFF.

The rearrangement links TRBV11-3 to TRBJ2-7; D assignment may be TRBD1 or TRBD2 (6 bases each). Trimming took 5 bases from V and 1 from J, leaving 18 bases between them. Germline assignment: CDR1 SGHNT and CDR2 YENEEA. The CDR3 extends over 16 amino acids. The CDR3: CASSKSEGGGSYEQYF. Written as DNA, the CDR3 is TGTGCCAGCAGCAAATCCGAGGGGGGTGGATCCTACGAGCAGTACTTC.